This T cell receptor beta chain was identified during a study of blood T cell repertoires in COVID-19. In the original workflow: Amplified reference gene primers provided the basis for estimating nucleated cell counts. Assay: immunoSEQ multiplex PCR; the TCRdb copy retains only in-frame clones and omits some. V and J calls and clone size follow that table, whereas D and trimming were derived from the DNA. Of 150,000 to 190,000 clones listed, 80% are singletons. Sequencing input: peripheral blood. The receptor's source is a man between 60 and 70 years old with acute or convalescent COVID-19.

The CDR3 region has the DNA TGTGCCAGCAGCCAAGTTCTAGCGGGGCCCTACGAGCAGTACTTC. It is translated as CASSQVLAGPYEQYF. The chain uses TRBV3-1 (or the pseudogene TRBV3-2) and TRBJ2-7, with 9 bases that match TRBD2. Germline V gives CDR1 LGHDT, CDR2 YNNKEL (reference sequence). CDR3 length equals 15 residues. Losses at the gene ends were 1 base for V and 2 bases for J; bases not matched to a gene: 3.